This passage covers 28 T cell receptor beta chains from one sample sequenced in a study of blood T cells in healthy people across ages. A J-beta primer mix and a sample-barcoded 5' primer were used in a second PCR of roughly 7 to 12 cycles. A single record per CDR3 protein comes from TCRdb applying MiXCR to the 5' RACE reads. The sample has 1.6 million or so distinct CDR3 sequences, almost 35% seen once; the top ten hold approximately 10%. Sample: blood. The receptor source for this set is a woman in her 30s in good health.

CDR3 sequence reads: CASSLEAGYYGYTF. CDR3 in DNA: TGCGCCAGCAGCTTGGAGGCAGGGTACTATGGCTACACCTTC. The chain carries TRBV5-1 and TRBJ1-2; the D gene is possibly TRBD1 (5 bases). Germline CDR1 is SGHRS and CDR2 is YFSETQ. V lost 0 bases, J lost 3 bases, and 9 bases lay in between. The CDR3 is made up of 14 amino acids.

This clonotype was picked up a small number of times. The chain has TRBV20-1 and TRBJ1-1, with a weak D call TRBD1 (5 bases). This CDR3 region has 12 residues. Germline loops: CDR1 DFQATT, CDR2 SNEGSKA (reference sequence). V lost 3 bases, J lost 8 bases, and 13 bases lay in between. The CDR3 DNA reads as TGCAGTGCTAGTGGGGGTTCTACGGAAGCTTTCTTT. Encoded protein: CSASGGSTEAFF.

This clonotype was recorded a few times. The chain uses TRBV20-1 and TRBJ2-1; D might be TRBD1 (6 bases). Germline V gives CDR1 DFQATT, CDR2 SNEGSKA (reference sequence). V was trimmed by 0 bases and J by 1 base, leaving 13 bases between them. This CDR3 region has 16 residues. The CDR3 sequence is CSARDYRGQSYNEQFF. CDR3 DNA: TGCAGTGCTAGAGATTACCGAGGACAGTCCTACAATGAGCAGTTCTTC.

There are a few counts of this clonotype. The chain recombines TRBV12-3 or TRBV12-4 with TRBJ2-7; 7 nucleotides line up with TRBD2. CDR3 size: 15 residues. Trimming removed 5 bases from V and 3 bases from J; junction bases left unmatched: 10. This CDR3 is CASSASTGTNYEQYF. The CDR3 region has the DNA TGTGCCAGCAGTGCGTCGACGGGGACTAACTACGAGCAGTACTTC.

The rearrangement joins TRBV14 to TRBJ2-3, with TRBD2 matching 11 bases. Germline V gene data show CDR1 as SGHDN and CDR2 as FVKESK. The CDR3 runs 20 residues. The V and J ends lost 0 bases and 0 bases, in that order; junction bases with no gene match: 11. As DNA, the CDR3 is TGTGCCAGCAGCCAAGATCCCCTAGCGGGGGGTCCGACTAGCACAGATACGCAGTATTTT. It translates to CASSQDPLAGGPTSTDTQYF.

A few counts support this clonotype. The genes are TRBV13 and TRBJ2-7; 9 positions agree with TRBD1. This CDR3 spans 14 amino acids. Germline lookup yields CDR1 PRHDT and CDR2 FYEKMQ (reference sequence). The trim removed 1 base at V and 6 bases at J, leaving 4 bases unmatched. DNA for the CDR3: TGTGCCAGCAGCTTAGAGGACAGGGGAGCCGAGCAGTACTTC. Its protein is CASSLEDRGAEQYF.

The CDR3 loop is CSARLGPSTEAFF. The CDR3 nucleotides read TGCAGTGCTAGGTTAGGGCCCAGCACTGAAGCTTTCTTT. This chain uses TRBV20-1 with TRBJ1-1; unclear D gene. Germline CDR1 and CDR2: DFQATT and SNEGSKA (reference sequence). V was pared by 3 bases and J by 4 bases, with 12 bases between. CDR3 size: 13 residues.

The chain joins TRBV4-2 to TRBJ1-1; D not certain. Trimming stripped 0 bases from V and 6 bases from J, with 8 bases between. This CDR3 is built from 13 residues. CDR1 LGHNA and CDR2 YNFKEQ come from the germline V gene. Written as DNA, the CDR3 is TGTGCCAGCAGCCAAGATAGGCAGGCTGAAGCTTTCTTT. Its translation is CASSQDRQAEAFF.

Many counts were recorded for this clonotype. CDR3 amino acids: CAISEQGGEQYF. The CDR3 DNA is TGTGCCATCAGTGAACAGGGTGGCGAGCAGTACTTC. The J gene is TRBJ2-7, the V gene TRBV10-3, with D maybe TRBD1 (6 bases). This CDR3 region has 12 residues. Germline CDR1 ENHRY, CDR2 SYGVKD. The germline V and J ends were trimmed by 3 bases and 6 bases, with 9 bases remaining between them.

This clonotype showed up just a few times. The chain is built from TRBV5-1 and TRBJ1-2; the match to TRBD1 covers 7 bases. V was clipped by 4 bases and J by 3 bases; unmatched bases: 12. Per germline, CDR1 SGHRS and CDR2 YFSETQ. This CDR3 has 16 amino acids. In nucleotides, the CDR3 is TGCGCCAGCAGCCCGGAGGGGGCGACTTATGACTATGGCTACACCTTC. Amino acids: CASSPEGATYDYGYTF. Complete variable domain (other parts from reference TRBV5-1 and TRBJ1-2): KAGVTQTPRYLIKTRGQQVTLSCSPISGHRSVSWYQQTPGQGLQFLFEYFSETQRNKGNFPGRFSGRQFSNSRSEMNVSTLELGDSALYLCASSPEGATYDYGYTFGSGTRLTVV.

This rearrangement joins TRBV27 to TRBJ2-3; 10 bases agree with TRBD1. CDR1 and CDR2 (germline): MNHEY, SMNVEV (reference sequence). V gave up 9 bases and J gave up 8 bases; unmatched junction bases: 17. The CDR3 has 16 amino acids. CDR3 region: CASKNRQGASAVTQYF. The CDR3 bases are TGTGCCAGTAAGAATCGACAGGGGGCCTCGGCAGTTACGCAGTATTTT.

This clonotype turned up a few times. This sequence joins TRBV7-9 and TRBJ1-1; D is unclear. The CDR3 is 14 amino acids. V was cut by 1 base and J by 11 bases, with 17 bases left in between. Germline V CDR1 and CDR2: SEHNR, FQNEAQ (reference sequence). CDR3 amino acids: CASSLGEGITGAFF. The DNA for the CDR3 is TGTGCCAGCAGCTTAGGCGAGGGTATAACTGGGGCTTTCTTT.

For this clonotype: A much more abundant neighbour one base away suggests this may be a read error. V gene TRBV10-3 combines with J gene TRBJ2-3; D unresolved. From germline, CDR1 is ENHRY and CDR2 SYGVKD. The CDR3 is 13 amino acids. CDR3 sequence reads: CAISAGSTDMQYF. CDR3 bases: TGTGCCATCAGTGCGGGCAGCACAGATATGCAGTATTTT.

This clonotype was picked up a small number of times. This sequence joins TRBV3-1 and TRBJ1-1, with D possibly matching TRBD1 (5 bases). This CDR3 has 15 residues. Trimming left V 3 bases short and J 0 bases short, with 11 bases between. CDR1 is LGHDT, CDR2 YNNKEL, per germline (reference sequence). The CDR3 bases are TGTGCCAGCAGCCACGGACAAACCATGAACACTGAAGCTTTCTTT. This codes for CASSHGQTMNTEAFF.

This clonotype was seen only once. This chain links TRBV6-1 with TRBJ2-7, with 10 bases lining up with TRBD2. With 7 bases clipped from V and 3 bases from J, the junction kept 12 bases outside the gene matches. CDR3 length equals 16 residues. The V gene's germline CDR1 is MNHNS and CDR2 SASEGT. The CDR3 here is CASTLGASGGVYEQYF. The CDR3 region has the DNA TGTGCCAGCACGCTGGGGGCTAGCGGGGGCGTCTACGAGCAGTACTTC.

This chain uses TRBV9 with TRBJ1-4; D is perhaps TRBD1 (5 bases). This CDR3 is 13 amino acids long. V lost 2 bases, J lost 12 bases, and 14 bases lay in between. Per germline, CDR1 SGDLS and CDR2 YYNGEE. CDR3 DNA sequence: TGTGCCAGCAGCGTTCGGGGGGTGAGAGAACTGTTTTTT. This codes for CASSVRGVRELFF.

This clonotype has only a few counts. V is TRBV14 and J is TRBJ2-1; TRBD2 is a possible D gene (7 bases). CDR3 size: 13 residues. Germline CDR1 is SGHDN and CDR2 is FVKESK. V lost 3 bases to trimming and J lost 9 bases, with 12 bases between them. The CDR3 DNA is TGTGCCAGCAGCCATGGGGGGGCCGGTGAGCAGTTCTTC. Encoded protein: CASSHGGAGEQFF.

The V and J genes are TRBV20-1 and TRBJ2-3, with 15 bases that match TRBD2. Trimming took 5 bases from V and 6 from J; bases not matched to a gene: 6. This CDR3 comprises 15 residues. Germline loops: CDR1 DFQATT, CDR2 SNEGSKA (reference sequence). The CDR3 loop is CSASRTSGGVDTQYF. CDR3 DNA sequence: TGCAGTGCTTCCAGGACTAGCGGGGGGGTTGATACGCAGTATTTT.

This clonotype showed up just a few times. The chain joins TRBV20-1 to TRBJ2-7; no clear D gene. The CDR3 covers 14 residues. CDR1 and CDR2 (germline): DFQATT, SNEGSKA (reference sequence). Trimming removed 2 bases at V and 0 bases at J, with 11 bases between. The CDR3 DNA reads TGCAGTGCTAGACCGGGCCAACGCTCCTACGAGCAGTACTTC. It is translated as CSARPGQRSYEQYF.

This clonotype was found many times. This chain links TRBV29-1 with TRBJ2-7; no reliable D call. V was trimmed by 1 base and J by 2 bases, leaving 21 bases between them. The CDR3 is 17 residues long. Germline CDR1 and CDR2: SQVTM and ANQGSEA. The CDR3 here is CSVEASEGRWRPYEQYF. The CDR3 DNA sequence: TGCAGCGTTGAAGCGAGCGAAGGACGATGGAGACCCTACGAGCAGTACTTC.

On this clonotype itself: Germline is not matched at one junction end, which may reflect a read error. J is TRBJ2-7 and V is TRBV4-1; 7 positions match TRBD2. The germline CDR1 and CDR2 sequences are MGHRA and YSYEKL. The CDR3 spans 15 residues. The CDR3 spells CASSQERWEGYEQYF. CDR3 sequence (DNA): TGCGCCAGCAGTCAAGAGCGGTGGGAGGGATACGAGCAGTACTTC.

The chain links TRBV5-6 to TRBJ2-5; D gene unclear. V dropped 2 bases and J dropped 4 bases, with 9 bases sitting between them. Germline V gives CDR1 SGHDT, CDR2 YYEEEE. This CDR3 spans 13 amino acids. DNA of the CDR3: TGTGCCAGCAGCTTCGAGTTTGGAGAGACCCAGTACTTC. It specifies CASSFEFGETQYF.

This clonotype was counted many times. The rearrangement uses TRBV29-1 and TRBJ2-7; 11 bases map to TRBD1. Germline values: CDR1 SQVTM, CDR2 ANQGSEA. The ends lost 7 bases at V and 4 bases at J; junction bases unmatched: 6. CDR3 length equals 13 residues. CDR3 protein: CSGLGTGGYEQYF. The CDR3 DNA reads as TGCAGCGGCTTGGGGACAGGGGGATACGAGCAGTACTTC.

This clonotype appeared a few times. The CDR3 DNA sequence: TGCAGTGCTAGAGAAGGGACGTCCGATAATTCACCCCTCCACTTT. This gives the protein CSAREGTSDNSPLHF. The V call is TRBV20-1, the J call TRBJ1-6; tentative D call: TRBD1 (5 bases). The CDR3 contains 15 residues. Germline V CDR1 and CDR2: DFQATT, SNEGSKA (reference sequence). Trimming shortened V by 0 bases and J by 5 bases, and 11 bases separated the two germline ends.

This clonotype was seen at least ten times. The rearrangement joins TRBV6-2 or TRBV6-3 to TRBJ2-1; TRBD2 matches at 11 bases. Germline V gene data show CDR1 as MNHEY and CDR2 as SVGEGT. CDR3 length: 19 residues. Trimming took 0 bases from V and 0 from J; bases not matched to a gene: 7. The CDR3, as DNA: TGTGCCAGCAGTTACTCGGCCCTAGCGGGGGGTAGCTCCTACAATGAGCAGTTCTTC. Its translation: CASSYSALAGGSSYNEQFF.

The J gene is TRBJ2-1, the V gene TRBV15; D is perhaps TRBD1 or TRBD2 (7 bases each). This CDR3 has 13 residues. V shed 8 bases and J shed 12 bases, with 20 bases lying between them. Germline lookup yields CDR1 LNHNV and CDR2 YYDKDF (reference sequence). The CDR3: CATGFSGGVTQFF. CDR3 DNA: TGTGCCACCGGCTTCTCAGGGGGGGTAACGCAGTTCTTC.

About this clonotype itself: The germline gene is not matched at one end of the junction; a read error may be the cause. This sequence joins TRBV6-5 and TRBJ2-5; D may be TRBD1 (5 bases). CDR3 length: 11 amino acids. Germline-derived CDR1 and CDR2 are MNHEY and SVGAGI. CDR3 sequence: CTSRVEETQYF. CDR3 DNA: TGTACCAGCAGGGTAGAAGAGACCCAGTACTTC.

This clonotype was seen only a few times. The chain recombines TRBV2 with TRBJ2-5; 10 nucleotides line up with TRBD2. Unmatched junction bases numbered 8, after V lost 8 bases and J lost 5 bases. Germline CDR1 and CDR2: SNHLY and FYNNEI. This CDR3 contains 14 residues. The CDR3 nucleotides are TGTGCCAGCGGTCAACTAGCGGGAAGGGAGACCCAGTACTTC. It yields the protein CASGQLAGRETQYF. The full variable domain, rest sourced from reference TRBV2 and TRBJ2-5, is EPEVTQTPSHQVTQMGQEVILRCVPISNHLYFYWYRQILGQKVEFLVSFYNNEISEKSEIFDDQFSVERPDGSNFTLKIRSTKLEDSAMYFCASGQLAGRETQYFGPGTRLLVL.